This T cell receptor beta chain was captured in a study of patients and donors after allogeneic stem cell transplantation. Trimming took off 2 bases at V and 2 bases at J, with 10 bases between the two ends. The CDR3 covers 15 residues. The germline V gene has CDR1 LNHDA and CDR2 SQIVND (reference sequence). Each CDR3 protein gets one entry after TCRdb re-called the RT-PCR reads with MiXCR. The table has about 960,000 distinct CDR3 sequences, 18% seen once. The sample comprised blood, either unsorted or a sorted T cell fraction (not recorded which). The source of this sequence is a human donor who was either an allogeneic HSCT recipient or a stem cell or donor lymphocyte infusion donor (not recorded which). It is not recorded whose cells these are; they may come from a transplant donor. The V and J genes are TRBV19 and TRBJ1-5; D is possibly TRBD1 (5 bases). CDR3 amino acids: CASSIIGTRNQPQHF. The CDR3 DNA reads TGTGCCAGTAGTATAATAGGGACGCGCAATCAGCCCCAGCATTTT.